This T cell receptor beta chain was identified in a study of vaccination effects on CD4 cells after COVID-19 (dated by TCRdb to 2022 to 2024). For the wider study: Participants received two doses of either the BNT162b2 or the mRNA-1273 mRNA SARS-CoV-2 vaccine. SARS-CoV-2 spike-specific CD4+ TCR repertoires were compared before and after mRNA vaccination in COVID-19 convalescent patients and in infection-naive vaccine recipients. A total of approximately 9 COVID-19 convalescent patients and a handful of SARS-CoV-2-naive healthy vaccine recipients were included in the full study. Cultures from other donors in the study were sequenced using the Oncomine TCR Beta short-read assay on an Illumina iSeq 100. Broad study findings and their caveats: Clones induced by infection and clones induced by vaccination both contracted markedly at late timepoints after vaccination, which fits with T cell responses waning over time. Only a small number of convalescent patients were included, and no early post-infection timepoints were available, which limited the study. In healthy vaccine recipients, vaccine-induced clones were almost all SARS-CoV-2 mono-reactive, with only 1 of 255 cross-reactive with common cold coronaviruses.

Turning to this clone: The antigen it recognizes is unknown. The input lacks base qualities; no much larger clone sits a single base away.

To identify antigen-specific CD4+ T cell clonotypes by their expansion, the ViraFEST assay first stimulated PBMC with viral peptide pools and then applied TCR sequencing. After roughly 11 days of culture, CD4+ T cells were isolated with the EasySep CD4+ T cell isolation kit. The absence of prior SARS-CoV-2 infection in healthy vaccine recipients was confirmed by negative nucleocapsid antibodies before and after vaccination. Two million PBMC per well were cultured in IMDM with 5% human AB serum, around 9.1 IU/ml IL-2 and gentamicin, plus 10 ug/ml peptides. On days 3 and 7, half of the culture medium was replaced with fresh IL-2-containing medium. Each peptide stimulation condition was cultured in triplicate wells unless otherwise noted. Using Ficoll-Paque Plus gradient centrifugation, PBMC were separated from whole blood and then either used fresh or cryopreserved at -140C. The overlapping peptide pools covered the spike proteins of SARS-CoV-2 as well as those of the common cold coronaviruses HCoV-NL63, HCoV-OC43 and HCoV-229E. Genomic DNA was extracted from cultured CD4+ T cells with the QIAamp micro DNA kit.

The CDR3, from cysteine to phenylalanine, totals 16 residues. The retained sequence is limited to the CDR3, 48 bases, with the frame set at the first base. The germline V end is reduced by 3 bases and the J end by 2 bases; junction bases left unmatched: 9. CDR1 is given as KGHSH and CDR2 as LQKENI, both from the germline V gene. Library generation was performed with the immunoSEQ multiplex PCR assay. DNA from the CD4+ T cells that had been cultured and isolated underwent TCR beta CDR3 sequencing. Concerning the study's data processing: The analysis removed non-productive TCR sequences, trimmed reads to the CDR3 region, and retained only CDR3s that were 7 or more amino acids long. The MANAFEST web app was used to identify antigen-specific clonotypes by comparing expansion in peptide wells with expansion in reference cultures. To count as positive, a clone had to show expansion at FDR<0.05 compared with the reference and with all other wells, an odds ratio above 5, and a frequency above 0.1% in two replicate wells. A clonotype was defined as cross-reactive if the clonotype was significantly expanded both in SARS-CoV-2 spike wells and in at least one common cold coronavirus spike condition. Levenshtein distance calculated with the stringdist R package was used to assess CDR3 similarity, and unrooted trees were constructed with ape in R 3.6.1. TCRdb mirrors the immuneACCESS table, restricted to in-frame sequences. Some clones are absent from its copies; in checked studies, under half trace to an unresolved V gene, and the reason for the others is unknown. V and J calls and clone size are given by that table; D and trimming were obtained from the DNA. This sample has 65,000 to 90,000 clones in its table, and around 79% of those were observed once. The top ten clones comprise around 3.2% of the sample.

The clonotype comes from a human donor who received a COVID-19 vaccine. The sample consisted of CD4+ T cells from PBMCs cultured with HCoV-NL63 spike peptides, taken before COVID-19 vaccination. What this sample's cell subset or site label stands for: HCoV-NL63 spike overlapping peptide pool stimulation. The chain is assembled from TRBV18 and TRBJ1-2, and 7 junction bases match TRBD1. The CDR3 has the sequence CASSPGIRTGNYGYTF. The nucleotide sequence is TGTGCCAGCTCACCCGGAATTAGGACAGGCAACTATGGCTACACCTTC.